Below are 13 T cell receptor beta chains sequenced from a single sample in a study of T cell repertoires in cytomegalovirus infection. MiXCR, run by TCRdb on the reads, gives a single entry per CDR3 protein. The repertoire consists of about 740,000 distinct CDR3 sequences, with 35% occurring once and the leading ten covering about 2.8%. The specimen sequenced was PBMCs. The source of these receptors is a human donor in good health (CMV status not recorded). Some clones in this sample may be carry-over from other donors' samples.

The gene calls are TRBV20-1 and TRBJ1-1, with D possibly matching TRBD1 (5 bases). Trimming left V 6 bases short and J 0 bases short, with 14 bases between. CDR1 is DFQATT, CDR2 SNEGSKA, per germline (reference sequence). The CDR3 is 14 residues long. The CDR3 loop reads CSALGVRLNTEAFF. The CDR3 nucleotides read TGCAGTGCCCTAGGGGTGCGTTTGAACACTGAAGCTTTCTTT.

This clonotype was seen a few times. The rearrangement joins TRBV28 to TRBJ2-7, with no clear D. The V and J ends lost 10 bases and 3 bases respectively, with 16 bases between them. CDR3 size: 13 residues. Germline loops: CDR1 MDHEN, CDR2 SYDVKM. The CDR3 DNA follows: TGTGCCACCCTTCAGGTAGGAGACTACGAGCAGTACTTC. Translation gives CATLQVGDYEQYF.

This clonotype was seen repeatedly, ten times or more. The chain carries TRBV7-2 and TRBJ2-5; D gene uncertain. The V gene's germline CDR1 is SGHTA and CDR2 FQGNSA. There are 19 residues in the CDR3. V dropped 4 bases and J dropped 2 bases, with 26 bases sitting between them. The CDR3 loop reads CASSYAIAVRRSSQETQYF. The CDR3 bases are TGTGCCAGCAGCTACGCCATTGCGGTTCGGCGGAGCTCTCAAGAGACCCAGTACTTC.

A note on this clonotype: The junction differs from germline at one of its ends, possibly a read error. The chain joins TRBV12-3 or TRBV12-4 to TRBJ1-5, with 7 bases that match TRBD1. This CDR3 has 14 amino acids. CDR3 sequence: CASSPKWEGQPQPF. CDR3 nucleotides: TGTGCCAGCAGCCCGAAGTGGGAGGGACAGCCCCAGCCTTTT.

The chain is built from TRBV20-1 and TRBJ1-4, with unresolved D. From germline, CDR1 is DFQATT and CDR2 SNEGSKA (reference sequence). The CDR3 loop spans 15 amino acids. V lost 5 bases to trimming and J lost 0 bases, with 13 bases between them. The CDR3 reads CSAPLGRATNEKLFF. Here the CDR3 DNA reads TGCAGTGCTCCCTTAGGACGGGCAACTAATGAAAAACTGTTTTTT.

The V call is TRBV5-1, the J call TRBJ1-6; no firm D call. Trimming left V 1 base short and J 0 bases short, with 11 bases between. In germline, CDR1 is SGHRS, CDR2 YFSETQ. The CDR3 has 17 residues. The CDR3 DNA follows: TGCGCCAGCAGCTTGACGCCGGAGAGCTCCTATAATTCACCCCTCCACTTT. Translation gives CASSLTPESSYNSPLHF.

This clonotype was seen more than once but under ten times. The rearrangement uses TRBV28 and TRBJ1-2; D is perhaps TRBD1 (5 bases). Germline V CDR1 and CDR2: MDHEN, SYDVKM. V shed 9 bases and J shed 2 bases, with 10 bases lying between them. The CDR3 loop spans 12 amino acids. For the CDR3, the DNA is TGTGCCAGTGGGGGGTTCAACTATGGCTACACCTTC. Its protein is CASGGFNYGYTF.

The V and J genes are TRBV19 and TRBJ1-4; tentative D call: TRBD1 (6 bases). V lost 4 bases and J 4 bases, leaving 10 bases between the germline ends. Per germline, CDR1 LNHDA and CDR2 SQIVND (reference sequence). The CDR3 length is 14 residues. CDR3 loop: CASSRGQVNEKLFF. The DNA for the CDR3 is TGTGCCAGTAGTAGGGGACAAGTTAATGAAAAACTGTTTTTT.

This chain connects TRBV5-5 to TRBJ1-5; D gene uncertain. This CDR3 comprises 15 residues. Germline V gene data show CDR1 as SGHKS and CDR2 as YYEKEE (reference sequence). V was clipped by 2 bases and J by 5 bases, with 14 bases between them. For the CDR3, the DNA is TGTGCCAGCAGCTTCAGTACCCTCGACGATCAGCCCCAGCATTTT. Encoded protein: CASSFSTLDDQPQHF.

Here the CDR3 DNA reads TGTGCCAGCAGCTTAGTTAAGGGCGGGGACACTGAAGCTTTCTTT. Its protein is CASSLVKGGDTEAFF. The chain combines TRBV7-4 with TRBJ1-1; D remains unclear. CDR1 is SGHVT and CDR2 is SQSDAQ in the germline V gene. Trimming shortened V by 1 base and J by 3 bases, and 12 bases separated the two germline ends. The CDR3 has 15 amino acids.

This clonotype was observed a few times. This chain connects TRBV7-8 to TRBJ2-3, with D tentatively TRBD1 (7 bases). In germline, CDR1 is SGHVS, CDR2 FQNEAQ. V gave up 10 bases and J gave up 4 bases, with 15 bases separating them. The CDR3 has 13 residues. DNA for the CDR3: TGTGCCATCGGGACCAGGGGGGCAGATACGCAGTATTTT. This gives the protein CAIGTRGADTQYF.

This rearrangement joins TRBV4-1 to TRBJ2-3; TRBD1 aligns across 8 bases. Losses at the gene ends were 0 bases for V and 1 base for J; bases not matched to a gene: 15. Germline V gene data show CDR1 as MGHRA and CDR2 as YSYEKL. The length of the CDR3 is 20 residues. Here the CDR3 reads CASSQESVSRKDRGTDTQYF. CDR3 in DNA: TGCGCCAGCAGCCAAGAATCCGTATCTCGTAAGGACAGGGGCACAGATACGCAGTATTTT.

The V and J genes are TRBV6-1 and TRBJ2-1; possibly TRBD1 for D (6 bases). In germline, CDR1 is MNHNS, CDR2 SASEGT. The ends were cut back, 6 bases at V and 1 base at J, with 19 bases in the middle. The CDR3 is made up of 17 amino acids. As DNA, the CDR3 is TGTGCCAGCAGGGGGGACAAAACACATCAATCCTACAATGAGCAGTTCTTC. Protein product: CASRGDKTHQSYNEQFF.